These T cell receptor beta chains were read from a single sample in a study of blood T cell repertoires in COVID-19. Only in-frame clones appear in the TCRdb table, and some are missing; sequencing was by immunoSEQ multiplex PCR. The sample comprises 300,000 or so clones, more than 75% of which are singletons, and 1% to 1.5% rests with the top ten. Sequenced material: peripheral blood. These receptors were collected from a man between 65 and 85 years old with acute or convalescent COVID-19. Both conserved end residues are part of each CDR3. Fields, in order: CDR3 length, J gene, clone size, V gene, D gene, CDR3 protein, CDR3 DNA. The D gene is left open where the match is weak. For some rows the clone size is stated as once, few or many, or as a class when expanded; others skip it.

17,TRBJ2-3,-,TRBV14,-,CASSQVKGLYGTDTQYF,TGTGCCAGCAGCCAAGTCAAGGGACTCTACGGCACAGATACGCAGTATTTT
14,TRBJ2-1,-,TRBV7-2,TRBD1,CASSSRTGSGEQFF,TGTGCCAGCAGCTCACGGACAGGGTCCGGTGAGCAGTTCTTC
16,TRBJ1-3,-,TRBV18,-,CASSPPGRNPGNTIYF,TGTGCCAGCTCACCACCGGGGAGGAATCCTGGAAACACCATATATTTT
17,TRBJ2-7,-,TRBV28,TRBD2,CASSLQGTSGRGNEQYF,TGTGCCAGCAGTTTACAAGGGACTAGCGGGAGAGGCAACGAGCAGTACTTC
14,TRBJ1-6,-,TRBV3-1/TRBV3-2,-,CASSQGQNNSPLHF,TGTGCCAGCAGCCAAGGACAGAATAATTCACCCCTCCACTTT
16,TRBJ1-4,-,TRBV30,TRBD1,CAWRDRAISTNEKLFF,TGTGCCTGGAGGGACAGGGCCATTTCAACTAATGAAAAACTGTTTTTT
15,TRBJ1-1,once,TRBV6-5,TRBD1,CASSLTGQGKTEAFF,TGTGCCAGCAGTCTGACAGGACAGGGAAAAACTGAAGCTTTCTTT
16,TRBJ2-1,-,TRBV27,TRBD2,CASGRTSGISYNEQFF,TGTGCCAGCGGACGGACTAGCGGAATCTCCTACAATGAGCAGTTCTTC
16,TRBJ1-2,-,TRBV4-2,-,CASSQESTAGHYGYTF,TGTGCCAGCAGCCAAGAAAGCACAGCGGGGCACTATGGCTACACCTTC
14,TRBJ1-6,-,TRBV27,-,CASSLNPPRSPLHF,TGTGCCAGCAGTTTAAACCCTCCCAGGTCACCCCTCCACTTT
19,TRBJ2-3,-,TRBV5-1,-,CASSSTTNHAYRLTDTQYF,TGCGCCAGCAGCTCCACAACTAATCATGCCTACCGCCTCACAGATACGCAGTATTTT
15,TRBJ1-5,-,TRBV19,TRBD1,CASTESGTDDQPQHF,TGTGCCAGTACCGAGTCCGGGACAGATGATCAGCCCCAGCATTTT
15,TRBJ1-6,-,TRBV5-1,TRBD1,CASSRRDRGLSPLHF,TGCGCCAGCAGCCGCCGAGACAGGGGGCTTTCACCCCTCCACTTT
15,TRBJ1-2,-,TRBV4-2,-,CASSPYRELGYGYTF,TGTGCCAGCAGCCCATACAGGGAACTAGGCTATGGCTACACCTTC
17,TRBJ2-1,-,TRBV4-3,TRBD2,CASSRGRTSGDYNEQFF,TGCGCCAGCAGCCGAGGGAGGACTAGCGGGGACTACAATGAGCAGTTCTTC
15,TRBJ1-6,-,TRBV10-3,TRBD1,CAISESTGGDSPLHF,TGTGCCATCAGTGAGTCGACAGGGGGCGATTCACCCCTCCACTTT
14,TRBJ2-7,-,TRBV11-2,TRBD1,CASSRRDRAYEQYF,TGTGCCAGCAGCCGCCGGGACAGAGCCTACGAGCAGTACTTC
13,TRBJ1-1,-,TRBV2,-,CASRLDGRTEAFF,TGTGCCAGTCGGTTGGACGGGAGAACTGAAGCTTTCTTT
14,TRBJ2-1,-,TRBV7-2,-,CASSLAGVYTEQFF,TGTGCCAGCAGCTTAGCAGGGGTCTACACTGAGCAGTTCTTC
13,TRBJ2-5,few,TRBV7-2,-,CATGRGIVETQYF,TGTGCCACAGGTCGGGGGATCGTTGAGACCCAGTACTTC
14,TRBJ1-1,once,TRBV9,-,CASSVSGPNTEAFF,TGTGCCAGCAGCGTATCAGGGCCGAACACTGAAGCTTTCTTT
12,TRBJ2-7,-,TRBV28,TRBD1,CASSSRGDSQYF,TGTGCCAGCAGTTCCCGTGGGGACAGCCAGTACTTC
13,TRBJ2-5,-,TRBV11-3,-,CASSLDPSTLQYF,TGTGCCAGCAGCTTAGATCCCTCTACGCTCCAGTACTTC